Listed below are T cell receptor beta chains from one sample, sequenced in a study of identical twins' blood T cells. One entry per CDR3 protein results from TCRdb running MiXCR on the 5' RACE reads. The table shows roughly 340,000 distinct CDR3 sequences, with roughly 30% occurring only once. Input material: PBMCs. The source of these receptors is a woman aged 18-49 years in good health. CDR3s include the opening cysteine and the closing phenylalanine or tryptophan. Each record gives: J gene, D gene, V gene, clone size, CDR3 DNA, CDR3 protein. D genes are given only for firm matches. Only part of the rows carry a size: once, few, many, or a class if the clone is expanded.

TRBJ1-1 - TRBV3-1 few TGTGCCAGCAGCTTCCGGGAGAGCACTGAAGCTTTCTTT CASSFRESTEAFF
TRBJ2-2 - TRBV29-1 few TGCAGCGTCCGAGGGTGGGGTAACACCGGGGAGCTGTTTTTT CSVRGWGNTGELFF
TRBJ2-1 TRBD2 TRBV20-1 many TGCAGTGCTAGAGGGACTAGCTGGGGCAATGAGCAGTTCTTC CSARGTSWGNEQFF
TRBJ2-4 TRBD2 TRBV6-1 few TGTGCCAGCACTAGCGGGGGCCATAAAAACATTCAGTACTTC CASTSGGHKNIQYF
TRBJ2-2 TRBD1 TRBV9 few TGTGCCAGCACCAGGACGGGACAGGGCAACACCGGGGAGCTGTTTTTT CASTRTGQGNTGELFF
TRBJ1-5 - TRBV23-1 - TGCGCCAGCAGTCAAAGGAGGATGGGCAATCAGCCCCAGCATTTT CASSQRRMGNQPQHF
TRBJ1-1 - TRBV19 - TGTGCCAGTACTTGGTCACAGGGACACACTGAAGCTTTCTTT CASTWSQGHTEAFF
TRBJ1-6 - TRBV7-6 - TGTGCCAGCAGCTTAGAGGGAGTAGTCTATAATTCACCCCTCCACTTT CASSLEGVVYNSPLHF
TRBJ1-4 - TRBV5-6 - TGTGCCAGCAGCTTAGTGCAGGGTAATGAAAAACTGTTTTTT CASSLVQGNEKLFF
TRBJ1-1 - TRBV29-1 many TGCAGCGTTGAAGTGGCCGCGAACACTGAAGCTTTCTTT CSVEVAANTEAFF
TRBJ2-2 - TRBV9 few TGTGCCAGCAGCGTAGATGTAACTCCCAGGACCGGGGAGCTGTTTTTT CASSVDVTPRTGELFF
TRBJ2-3 TRBD2 TRBV10-1 - TGCGCCAGCAGCAGCGGGGGGTCCCCCGGCACAGATACGCAGTATTTT CASSSGGSPGTDTQYF
TRBJ2-2 - TRBV5-5 - TGTGCCAGCAGCCTCGGGGGTAAAGGGGAGCTGTTTTTT CASSLGGKGELFF
TRBJ2-7 - TRBV11-2 many TGTGCCAGCAGCCCCTTCTACGAGCAGTACTTC CASSPFYEQYF